Listed below are T cell receptor beta chains from one sample, sequenced in a study of radiotherapy plus CTLA-4 blockade in lung cancer. Clones were read by immunoSEQ multiplex PCR, and TCRdb kept only the in-frame ones, dropping some. This sample carries 40,000 to 55,000 clones, roughly 80% of them seen once, and the ten largest clones take about 2.6%. The starting material was peripheral blood, obtained from a patient treated with radiotherapy plus ipilimumab. These receptors all come from a human donor with non-small cell lung cancer whose response to radiotherapy plus ipilimumab could not be evaluated. CDR3s include the opening cysteine and the closing phenylalanine or tryptophan. Each record gives: V gene, D gene, J gene, CDR3 length, clone size, CDR3 DNA, CDR3 protein. A D gene is named only where the DNA matches it firmly. Expanded clones get a size class; other rows say once, few or many, or leave the size out.

V gene: TRBV7-2; D gene: TRBD2; J gene: TRBJ2-1; CDR3 length: 15; clone size: -; CDR3 DNA: TGTGCCAGCAGCAATCCCAGCGGGAGTTACAATGAGCAGTTCTTC; CDR3 protein: CASSNPSGSYNEQFF
V gene: TRBV9; D gene: TRBD1; J gene: TRBJ2-5; CDR3 length: 15; clone size: -; CDR3 DNA: TGTGCCAGCAGCCTCTCCGGGACAGGGGGGAAGACCCAGTACTTC; CDR3 protein: CASSLSGTGGKTQYF
V gene: TRBV27; D gene: TRBD1; J gene: TRBJ2-7; CDR3 length: 16; clone size: -; CDR3 DNA: TGTGCCAGCAGAACACCCGGGACAGGCATTACCTACGAGCAGTACTTC; CDR3 protein: CASRTPGTGITYEQYF
V gene: TRBV7-2; D gene: -; J gene: TRBJ2-2; CDR3 length: 12; clone size: -; CDR3 DNA: TGTGCCAGCAGTCCCTACGCCGGGGAGCTGTTTTTT; CDR3 protein: CASSPYAGELFF
V gene: TRBV7-2; D gene: TRBD1; J gene: TRBJ1-5; CDR3 length: 15; clone size: -; CDR3 DNA: TGTGCCAGCAGTCGGGACAGAACGTTCAATCAGCCCCAGCATTTT; CDR3 protein: CASSRDRTFNQPQHF
V gene: TRBV18; D gene: TRBD2; J gene: TRBJ2-2; CDR3 length: 16; clone size: -; CDR3 DNA: TGTGCCAGCTCTCGGGATAGCGGGTCTAACACCGGGGAGCTGTTTTTT; CDR3 protein: CASSRDSGSNTGELFF
V gene: TRBV30; D gene: -; J gene: TRBJ1-5; CDR3 length: 14; clone size: -; CDR3 DNA: TGTGCCTGGAGTGTCCTCCAGAAACATCAGCCCCAGCATTTT; CDR3 protein: CAWSVLQKHQPQHF
V gene: TRBV2; D gene: TRBD2; J gene: TRBJ2-5; CDR3 length: 16; clone size: -; CDR3 DNA: TGTGCCAGCAGTGTGGCACTAGCGGGGGGGCAAGAGACCCAGTACTTC; CDR3 protein: CASSVALAGGQETQYF
V gene: TRBV5-1; D gene: TRBD2; J gene: TRBJ2-2; CDR3 length: 14; clone size: -; CDR3 DNA: TGCGCCAGCAGCTCCCGGGGGGTCGGCGGGGAGCTGTTTTTT; CDR3 protein: CASSSRGVGGELFF
V gene: TRBV5-4; D gene: TRBD1; J gene: TRBJ2-7; CDR3 length: 14; clone size: few; CDR3 DNA: TGTGCCAGCAGCACCGGACAGGGTCGGGACGAGCAGTACTTC; CDR3 protein: CASSTGQGRDEQYF
V gene: TRBV5-1; D gene: -; J gene: TRBJ2-7; CDR3 length: 15; clone size: -; CDR3 DNA: TGCGCCAGCAGCTGGGTAACAGGGCCCTCCTACGAGCAGTACTTC; CDR3 protein: CASSWVTGPSYEQYF
V gene: TRBV2; D gene: TRBD1; J gene: TRBJ1-5; CDR3 length: 15; clone size: -; CDR3 DNA: TGTGCCAGCAGTGGCCCGGACAGGGACAATCAGCCCCAGCATTTT; CDR3 protein: CASSGPDRDNQPQHF
V gene: TRBV5-5; D gene: -; J gene: TRBJ1-3; CDR3 length: 13; clone size: few; CDR3 DNA: TGTGCCAGCAGCCTAGACTCTGGAAACACCATATATTTT; CDR3 protein: CASSLDSGNTIYF
V gene: TRBV27; D gene: -; J gene: TRBJ2-7; CDR3 length: 11; clone size: -; CDR3 DNA: TGTGCCAGCAGCCCTTCCTACGAGCAGTACTTC; CDR3 protein: CASSPSYEQYF
V gene: TRBV11-3; D gene: -; J gene: TRBJ2-2; CDR3 length: 15; clone size: once; CDR3 DNA: TGTGCCAGCAGCTTAGGGTCCGAGATAGCCGGGGAGCTGTTTTTT; CDR3 protein: CASSLGSEIAGELFF
V gene: TRBV5-4; D gene: TRBD1; J gene: TRBJ1-1; CDR3 length: 17; clone size: -; CDR3 DNA: TGTGCCAGCAGGCAGGACAGGGGGCGGAAGGTGGGCACTGAAGCTTTCTTT; CDR3 protein: CASRQDRGRKVGTEAFF
V gene: TRBV27; D gene: -; J gene: TRBJ2-7; CDR3 length: 15; clone size: -; CDR3 DNA: TGTGCCAGCAGTTTATACGGAGACGGAGCCTACGAGCAGTACTTC; CDR3 protein: CASSLYGDGAYEQYF
V gene: TRBV7-2; D gene: -; J gene: TRBJ2-7; CDR3 length: 14; clone size: -; CDR3 DNA: TGTGCCAGCAGCCCGGCGGGGAGAAAAGGAGAGCAGTACTTC; CDR3 protein: CASSPAGRKGEQYF